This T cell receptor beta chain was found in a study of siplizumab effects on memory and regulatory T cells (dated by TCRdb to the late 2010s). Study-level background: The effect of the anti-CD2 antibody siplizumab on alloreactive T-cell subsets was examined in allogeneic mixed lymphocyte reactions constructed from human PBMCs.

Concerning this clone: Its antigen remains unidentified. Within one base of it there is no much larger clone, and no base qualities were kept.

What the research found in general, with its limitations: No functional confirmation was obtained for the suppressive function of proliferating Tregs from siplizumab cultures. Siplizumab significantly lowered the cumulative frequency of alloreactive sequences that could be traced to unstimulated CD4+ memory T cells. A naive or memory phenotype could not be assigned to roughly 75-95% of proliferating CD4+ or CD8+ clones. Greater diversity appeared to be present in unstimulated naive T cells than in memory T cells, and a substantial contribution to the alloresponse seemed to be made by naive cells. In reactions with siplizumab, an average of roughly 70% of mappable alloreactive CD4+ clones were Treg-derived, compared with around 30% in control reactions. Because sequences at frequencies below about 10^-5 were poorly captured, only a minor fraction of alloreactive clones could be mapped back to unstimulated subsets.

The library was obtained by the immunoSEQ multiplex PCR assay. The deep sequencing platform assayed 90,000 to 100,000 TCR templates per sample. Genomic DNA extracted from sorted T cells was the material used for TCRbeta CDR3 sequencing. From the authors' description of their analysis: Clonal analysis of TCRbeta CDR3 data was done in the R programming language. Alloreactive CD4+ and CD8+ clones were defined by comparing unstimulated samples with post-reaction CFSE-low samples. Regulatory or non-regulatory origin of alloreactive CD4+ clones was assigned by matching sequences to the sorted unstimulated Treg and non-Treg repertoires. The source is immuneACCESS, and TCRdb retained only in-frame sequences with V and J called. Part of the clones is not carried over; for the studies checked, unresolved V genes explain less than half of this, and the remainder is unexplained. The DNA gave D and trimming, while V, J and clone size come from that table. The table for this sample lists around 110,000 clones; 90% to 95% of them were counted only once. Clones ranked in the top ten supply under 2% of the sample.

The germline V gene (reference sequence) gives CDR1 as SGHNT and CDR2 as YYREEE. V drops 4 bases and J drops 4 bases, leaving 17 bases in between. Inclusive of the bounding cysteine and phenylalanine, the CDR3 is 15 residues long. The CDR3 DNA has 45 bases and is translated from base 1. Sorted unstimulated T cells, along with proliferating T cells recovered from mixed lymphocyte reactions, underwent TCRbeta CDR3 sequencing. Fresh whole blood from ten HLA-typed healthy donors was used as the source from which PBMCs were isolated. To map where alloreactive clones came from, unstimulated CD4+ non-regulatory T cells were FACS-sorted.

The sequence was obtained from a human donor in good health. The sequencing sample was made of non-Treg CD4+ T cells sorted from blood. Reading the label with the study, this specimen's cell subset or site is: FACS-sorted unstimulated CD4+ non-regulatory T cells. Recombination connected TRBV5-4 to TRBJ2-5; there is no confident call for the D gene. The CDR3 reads CASSQNLGRVETQYF. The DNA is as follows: TGTGCCAGCAGCCAAAATCTAGGTCGGGTAGAGACCCAGTACTTC.